This T cell receptor beta chain was found in a study of blood T cell repertoires in COVID-19. Looking at the study overall: Some COVID-19 samples were acute and others convalescent; all came from the United States, Italy and Spain. The cDNA or gDNA used as material had been derived from T cells, B-cell-depleted T cells, or PBMCs.

From germline, CDR1 is MDHEN and CDR2 SYDVKM. Trimming left V 10 bases short and J 7 bases short, with 16 bases between. The CDR3 consists of 12 residues. As handled by the study authors: For nucleated cells, counts were estimated from reference gene primer amplification. Using immunoSEQ multiplex PCR, the repertoire was profiled, and TCRdb retains in-frame clones only, with some absent. The V and J calls and the clone size are those of that table, but D and trimming were determined from the DNA. The sample shows about 190,000 clones, 75% to 90% of them seen only once. This clone occurred a few times.

The chain carries TRBV28 and TRBJ1-2; D might be TRBD1 (6 bases). This receptor was obtained from a woman in her forties with acute or convalescent COVID-19. What was sequenced was peripheral blood. The CDR3 spells CAIQRGLGGYTF. The CDR3 nucleotides are TGTGCCATACAGCGGGGGCTGGGTGGCTACACCTTC.